This TCR beta chain was recorded in a study of T cell changes during pregnancy in multiple sclerosis. A single count supports this clone. This CDR3 contains 11 residues. Germline V lookup: CDR1 DFQATT, CDR2 SNEGSKA (reference sequence). V shed 6 bases and J 8 bases; nucleotides not matched to a gene: 5. Sequencing used immunoSEQ multiplex PCR; TCRdb keeps in-frame clones, though not all of them. The data contain under 100,000 clones, 85% to 95% of them singletons. The input for sequencing was peripheral blood, taken in the first trimester of pregnancy. V usage is TRBV20-1 and J usage is TRBJ1-2; TRBD1 matches 8 bases. This sequence originates from a female donor in good health, enrolled as a control in a pregnancy study. The chain's CDR3 is CSAPDRGGYTF. The CDR3 DNA reads as TGCAGTGCCCCCGACAGGGGCGGCTACACCTTC.